The present T cell receptor (beta chain) was sequenced within a study of T cells in Graves' hyperthyroidism and ophthalmopathy. Study information: Specimen type is peripheral blood, collected at initial diagnosis prior to any treatment.

Study-wide results and limits: Ophthalmopathy was told apart from stable hyperthyroidism by a 13 V-J model.

There are many counts of this clonotype. Antigen: not known. The source of the PBMCs was around 9 ml of fresh peripheral blood. Per germline, CDR1 DFQATT and CDR2 SNEGSKA (reference sequence). V lost 6 bases and J lost 2, with 14 bases in between. The CDR3 is made up of 14 amino acids. RNA transcripts were the template for amplifying TCR beta CDR3 regions. HTBI primers were employed in a first-round RT-PCR of the TCR CDR3. TCRdb independently ran MiXCR on the multiplex PCR reads; one entry per CDR3 protein. This table has hundreds of thousands of distinct CDR3 sequences, around 15% appearing once. The chain is built from TRBV20-1 and TRBJ2-1; TRBD1 might be the D (5 bases). Sequencing used blood. This clonotype originated in a woman aged 55 to 70 with Graves' ophthalmopathy. Here the CDR3 reads CSATWGGPYNEQFF. The CDR3 DNA sequence: TGCAGTGCGACCTGGGGCGGCCCCTACAATGAGCAGTTCTTC.